The rows below give T cell receptor beta chains drawn from one sample of a study of T-cell memory formation after mild COVID-19. TCRdb reprocessed the 5' RACE reads via MiXCR and lists one record per CDR3 protein. The repertoire holds roughly 50,000 distinct CDR3 sequences, with more than 9% as singletons. Sequencing was performed on PBMCs or a T cell subset sorted from them (not recorded which). These receptor sequences come from a man aged 18 to 29 who had mild COVID-19 (a few samples of this study predate the infection). Cell type and time point are not known. Each CDR3 is given with its conserved first and last residue. The D gene is left open where the match is weak. Size values are once, few and many counts, or a class for expanded clones, and some rows have none.

v_call	clone_size	d_call	cdr3_length	j_call	cdr3_aa	cdr3_nt
TRBV7-9	.	TRBD2	14	TRBJ2-7	CASSREVAGHEQYF	TGTGCCAGCAGCCGCGAGGTAGCGGGTCACGAGCAGTACTTC
TRBV15	.	.	14	TRBJ1-1	CATSRGGTNTEAFF	TGTGCCACCAGCAGGGGGGGAACAAACACTGAAGCTTTCTTT
TRBV20-1	.	TRBD1	15	TRBJ1-4	CSASQIRGGNEKLFF	TGCAGTGCTTCACAAATCAGGGGGGGTAATGAAAAACTGTTTTTT
TRBV7-7	many	.	16	TRBJ2-5	CASSLEVQGAGETQYF	TGTGCCAGCAGCTTAGAGGTGCAGGGTGCGGGTGAGACCCAGTACTTC
TRBV7-9	few	.	15	TRBJ1-1	CASSSVDHGETEAFF	TGTGCCAGCAGCTCAGTTGATCACGGAGAGACTGAAGCTTTCTTT
TRBV5-1	few	.	14	TRBJ2-1	CASDLGDTYNEQFF	TGCGCCAGCGATTTAGGGGATACGTACAATGAGCAGTTCTTC
TRBV5-1	few	.	14	TRBJ2-1	CASSSWGGDNEQFF	TGCGCCAGCAGCTCCTGGGGCGGGGACAATGAGCAGTTCTTC
TRBV7-2	.	.	12	TRBJ2-1	CASSFPYAEQFF	TGTGCCAGCAGCTTCCCATACGCTGAGCAGTTCTTC
TRBV29-1	.	.	12	TRBJ2-5	CSVGVIQETQYF	TGCAGCGTTGGAGTTATTCAAGAGACCCAGTACTTC
TRBV12-3/TRBV12-4	.	TRBD2	16	TRBJ2-5	CASSFTRGTSRETQYF	TGTGCCAGCAGTTTTACTCGCGGGACTAGCCGAGAGACCCAGTACTTC
TRBV7-9	.	TRBD2	17	TRBJ2-3	CASSPGTSGARTDTQYF	TGTGCCAGCAGCCCTGGGACTAGCGGCGCACGCACAGATACGCAGTATTTT
TRBV7-2	few	TRBD2	15	TRBJ2-7	CASSPRTSGSYEQYF	TGTGCCAGCAGCCCCCGGACTAGCGGCTCCTACGAGCAGTACTTC
TRBV5-1	few	.	15	TRBJ2-2	CASSRDTKNTGELFF	TGCGCCAGCAGCCGGGACACTAAGAACACCGGGGAGCTGTTTTTT
TRBV6-2/TRBV6-3	.	.	18	TRBJ2-5	CASSYLRGYHTNQETQYF	TGTGCCAGCAGTTACCTTAGGGGCTATCACACCAACCAAGAGACCCAGTACTTC
TRBV20-1	.	.	13	TRBJ2-5	CSARPSFQETQYF	TGCAGTGCTAGACCCAGTTTCCAAGAGACCCAGTACTTC
TRBV5-1	few	TRBD2	18	TRBJ2-5	CASSPGASGGIYQETQYF	TGCGCCAGCAGCCCAGGGGCTAGCGGGGGGATTTACCAAGAGACCCAGTACTTC
TRBV5-1	many	TRBD2	14	TRBJ2-5	CASSLESGEETQYF	TGCGCCAGCAGCTTGGAGAGCGGGGAAGAGACCCAGTACTTC
TRBV5-1	.	.	16	TRBJ2-5	CASSLRGPSGQETQYF	TGCGCCAGCAGCTTGCGGGGGCCCTCGGGTCAAGAGACCCAGTACTTC
TRBV5-1	few	.	14	TRBJ1-2	CASSPGPANYGYTF	TGCGCCAGCAGCCCCGGACCCGCTAACTATGGCTACACCTTC
TRBV6-5	few	.	14	TRBJ2-5	CASSFLPTQETQYF	TGTGCCAGCAGCTTCCTACCAACCCAAGAGACCCAGTACTTC
TRBV6-2/TRBV6-3	.	TRBD2	18	TRBJ2-2	CASSYPGLAGGRTGELFF	TGTGCCAGCAGTTACCCTGGGCTAGCGGGGGGGCGAACCGGGGAGCTGTTTTTT
TRBV20-1	few	TRBD1	15	TRBJ2-7	CSAARWGQGINEQYF	TGCAGTGCCGCTAGGTGGGGACAGGGGATCAACGAGCAGTACTTC